This T cell receptor (beta chain) was sequenced in a study of immune characterization of retroperitoneal liposarcoma. This CDR3 has 14 amino acids. Per germline, CDR1 MNHNS and CDR2 SASEGT. TCRdb passed the PCR reads through MiXCR, listing each CDR3 protein once. Among roughly 2,500 distinct CDR3 sequences listed, around two fifths were seen once. This clonotype is labeled medium-sized (0.01 to 0.1%). This sequence may be a read error, since a much larger clone differs from it by one base. Sequenced sample: tumor tissue. V gene TRBV6-1 combines with J gene TRBJ2-1; 7 nucleotides line up with TRBD2. This clonotype was obtained from a male donor with retroperitoneal liposarcoma. CDR3 in DNA: TGTGCCAGCACGGTGGGAGGGCCCCACAATGAGCAGCTCTTC. Amino acids: CASTVGGPHNEQLF.